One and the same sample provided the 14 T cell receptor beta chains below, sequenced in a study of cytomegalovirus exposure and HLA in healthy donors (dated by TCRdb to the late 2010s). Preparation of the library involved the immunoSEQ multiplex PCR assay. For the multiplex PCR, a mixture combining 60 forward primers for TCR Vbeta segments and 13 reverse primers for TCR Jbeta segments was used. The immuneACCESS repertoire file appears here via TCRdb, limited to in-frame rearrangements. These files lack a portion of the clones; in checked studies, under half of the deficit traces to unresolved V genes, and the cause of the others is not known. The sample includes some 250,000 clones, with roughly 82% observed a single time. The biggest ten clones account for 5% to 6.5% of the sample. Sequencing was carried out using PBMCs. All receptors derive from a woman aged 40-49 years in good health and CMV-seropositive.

The DNA for the CDR3 is TGTGCCAGCAGTTACGGACAGAGAACTAGCACAGATACGCAGTATTTT. Translated, it gives CASSYGQRTSTDTQYF. The chain carries TRBV6-6 and TRBJ2-3; a weak D match, TRBD1 (6 bases). The CDR3 runs 16 residues. Germline CDR1 and CDR2: MNHNY and SVGAGI (reference sequence). Trimming stripped 2 bases from V and 0 bases from J, with 12 bases between.

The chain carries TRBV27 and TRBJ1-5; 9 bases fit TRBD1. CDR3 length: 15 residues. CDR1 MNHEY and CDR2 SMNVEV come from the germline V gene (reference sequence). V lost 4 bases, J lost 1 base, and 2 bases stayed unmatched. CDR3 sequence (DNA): TGTGCCAGCAGTTCCGGACAGGGGAGCAATCAGCCCCAGCATTTT. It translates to CASSSGQGSNQPQHF.

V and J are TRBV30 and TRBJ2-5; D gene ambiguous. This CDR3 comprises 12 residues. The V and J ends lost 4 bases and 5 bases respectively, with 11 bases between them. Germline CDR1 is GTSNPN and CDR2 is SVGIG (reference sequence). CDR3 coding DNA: TGTGCCTGGAATCGACTTGGGGAGACCCAGTACTTC. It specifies CAWNRLGETQYF. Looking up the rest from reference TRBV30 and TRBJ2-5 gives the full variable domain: SQTIHQWPATLVQPVGSPLSLECTVEGTSNPNLYWYRQAAGRGLQLLFYSVGIGQISSEVPQNLSASRPQDRQFILSSKKLLLSDSGFYLCAWNRLGETQYFGPGTRLLVL.

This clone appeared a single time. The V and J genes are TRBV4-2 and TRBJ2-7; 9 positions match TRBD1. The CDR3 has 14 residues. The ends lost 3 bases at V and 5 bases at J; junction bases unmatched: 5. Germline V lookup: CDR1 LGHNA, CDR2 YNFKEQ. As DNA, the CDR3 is TGTGCCAGCAGCCAGGTGGGACAGGGACACGAGCAGTACTTC. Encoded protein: CASSQVGQGHEQYF.

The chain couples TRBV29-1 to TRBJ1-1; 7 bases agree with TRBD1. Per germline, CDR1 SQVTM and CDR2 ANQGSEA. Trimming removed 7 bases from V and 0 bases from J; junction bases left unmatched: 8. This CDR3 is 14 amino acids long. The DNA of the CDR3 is TGCAGCGCCATCCCGGGACAGCTGAACACTGAAGCTTTCTTT. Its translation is CSAIPGQLNTEAFF.

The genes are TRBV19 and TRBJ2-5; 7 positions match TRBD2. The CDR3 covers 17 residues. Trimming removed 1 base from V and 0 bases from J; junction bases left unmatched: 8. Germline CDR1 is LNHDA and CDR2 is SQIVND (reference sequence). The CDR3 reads CASSIGRASGYQETQYF. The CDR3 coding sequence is TGTGCCAGTAGTATAGGGAGGGCTAGCGGTTACCAAGAGACCCAGTACTTC.

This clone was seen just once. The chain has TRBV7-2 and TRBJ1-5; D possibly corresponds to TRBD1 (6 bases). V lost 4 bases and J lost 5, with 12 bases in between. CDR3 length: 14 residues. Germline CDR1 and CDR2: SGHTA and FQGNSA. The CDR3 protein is CASSSVTGYQPQHF. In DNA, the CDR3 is TGTGCCAGCAGCTCCGTTACAGGGTATCAGCCCCAGCATTTT.

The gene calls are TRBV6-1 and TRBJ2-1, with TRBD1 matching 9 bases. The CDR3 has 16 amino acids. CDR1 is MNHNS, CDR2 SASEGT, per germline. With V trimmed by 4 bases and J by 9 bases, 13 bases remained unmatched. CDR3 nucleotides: TGTGCCAGCAGTGGACAGGGGGTGGGGGTGTCCGGTGAGCAGTTCTTC. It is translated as CASSGQGVGVSGEQFF.

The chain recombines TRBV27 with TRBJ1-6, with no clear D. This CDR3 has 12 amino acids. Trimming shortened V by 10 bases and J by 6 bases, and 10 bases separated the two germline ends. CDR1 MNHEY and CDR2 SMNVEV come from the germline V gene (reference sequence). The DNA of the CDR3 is TGTGCCACCCGAGAACGTAATTCACCCCTCCACTTT. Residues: CATRERNSPLHF.

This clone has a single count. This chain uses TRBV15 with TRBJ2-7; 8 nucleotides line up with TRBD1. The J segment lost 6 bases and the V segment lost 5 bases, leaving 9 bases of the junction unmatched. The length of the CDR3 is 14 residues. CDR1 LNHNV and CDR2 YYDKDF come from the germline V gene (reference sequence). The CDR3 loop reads CATSRGTGHTEQYF. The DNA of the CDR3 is TGTGCCACCAGCCGAGGGACAGGCCATACCGAGCAGTACTTC.

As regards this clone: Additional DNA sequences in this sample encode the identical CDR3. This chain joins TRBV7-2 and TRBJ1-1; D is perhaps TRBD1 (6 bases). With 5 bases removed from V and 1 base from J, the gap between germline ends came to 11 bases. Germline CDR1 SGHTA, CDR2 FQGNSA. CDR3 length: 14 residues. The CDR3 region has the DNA TGTGCCAGCAGCCTCCTACAGGGGAACACTGAAGCTTTCTTT. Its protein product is CASSLLQGNTEAFF.

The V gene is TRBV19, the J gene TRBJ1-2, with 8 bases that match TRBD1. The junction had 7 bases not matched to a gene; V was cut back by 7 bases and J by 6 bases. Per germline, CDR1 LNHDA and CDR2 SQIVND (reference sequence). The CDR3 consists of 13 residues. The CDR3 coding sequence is TGTGCCAGTACTCCGGACAGGGTAAATGGCTACACCTTC. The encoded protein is CASTPDRVNGYTF. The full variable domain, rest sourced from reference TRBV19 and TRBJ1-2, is DGGITQSPKYLFRKEGQNVTLSCEQNLNHDAMYWYRQDPGQGLRLIYYSQIVNDFQKGDIAEGYSVSREKKESFPLTVTSAQKNPTAFYLCASTPDRVNGYTFGSGTRLTVV.

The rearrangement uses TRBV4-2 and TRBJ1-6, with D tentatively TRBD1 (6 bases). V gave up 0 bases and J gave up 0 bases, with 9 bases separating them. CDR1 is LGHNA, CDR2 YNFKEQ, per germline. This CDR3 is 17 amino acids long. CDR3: CASSQDLQGSYNSPLHF. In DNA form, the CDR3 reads TGTGCCAGCAGCCAAGACCTACAGGGCTCCTATAATTCACCCCTCCACTTT.

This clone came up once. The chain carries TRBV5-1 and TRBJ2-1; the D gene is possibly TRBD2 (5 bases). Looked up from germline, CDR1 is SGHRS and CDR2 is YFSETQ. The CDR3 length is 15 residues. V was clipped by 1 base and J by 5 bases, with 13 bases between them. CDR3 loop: CASSLSVGSHNEQFF. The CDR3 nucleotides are TGCGCCAGCAGCTTGTCCGTAGGGAGCCACAATGAGCAGTTCTTC.